One T cell receptor (beta chain) is described in this entry. No cognate antigen has been identified for it. No base qualities exist here, and no much larger clone lies one base off it. TCR-beta CDR3 regions were amplified from genomic DNA with the immunoSEQ v4 bias-controlled multiplex PCR assay, run blinded to group allocation. To estimate nucleated cell and T cell quantities per sample, reference gene primers were included together with the TCR-beta primers. Sequencing of the libraries was performed on an Illumina MiSeq with a 100-cycle paired-end protocol. The authors processed their data as follows. The immunoSEQ Analyzer software was used to calculate diversity and richness, with richness measured by iChao1 and clonality based on Pielou evenness and Shannon diversity (range 0-1, where higher values mean less diversity). CDR3 amino acid sequences together with their V/J genes were searched in VDJdb for CMV, EBV and influenza A specificities using confidence 3 and substitution 2. The Morisita-Horn index was used to assess how much TCR-beta amino acid clonotypes overlapped between the villitis of unknown etiology, infectious villitis and control repertoires. TCRdb's version of the immuneACCESS table is confined to in-frame rearrangements and falls short of the full clone set. An unresolved V gene accounts for under half of the shortfall where checked; the remainder is of unknown origin. Clone size and V and J calls were adopted from that table, with D and trimming inferred from the DNA. Across this sample there are roughly 2,000 clones, with about four fifths seen only once. In total, the top ten clones hold about 10% of the sample.

CDR1 and CDR2 were assigned from the germline V gene as SNHLY and FYNNEI. V drops 4 bases and J drops 8 bases, leaving 11 bases in between. From its cysteine to its phenylalanine, the CDR3 spans 12 amino acids. The sequence is cut down to CDR3 DNA, 36 bases in frame from base 1. The data belong to a study of T cells in placental villitis. Broadly, across the study: The study compared placental TCR-beta repertoires across villitis of unknown etiology, gestational-age-matched unaffected controls, and infectious villitis to test an allograft-versus-infection hypothesis.

Around ten placentae carried a pathological diagnosis of high-grade villitis of unknown etiology, selected using the Amsterdam Criteria. Significantly higher gravidity and parity and more prior miscarriages were observed in mothers with villitis of unknown etiology than in the control and infectious villitis groups. After delivery, placentae were collected and subjected to gross and histological evaluation prior to the selection of archival tissue. Five 10-micron scrolls were cut from each FFPE block, and DNA was isolated using the AllPrep DNA/RNA FFPE Tissue kit. NanoDrop was used to check DNA concentration and purity, while a Bioanalyzer was used to assess RNA quality. Overall results and qualifications from the work: Sequencing bulk tissue could not tell helper, regulatory or cytotoxic T cells apart, could not separate maternal from fetal T cells, and left out gamma-delta receptors. Villitis of unknown etiology placentae showed higher clonality than controls (median about 0.05 versus 0.006, p=0.0025), indicating clonal expansion. In villitis of unknown etiology, the expanded clones were largely private to each individual placenta, suggesting that there was no single initiating antigen. CMV-specific clone frequencies were higher in infectious CMV cases than in villitis of unknown etiology (around 0.01 vs 0.001), and the villitis of unknown etiology frequencies did not differ from those of controls. Small amounts of decidua were contained in the paraffin blocks, so some of the captured T cells, especially in controls, may have been decidual rather than villous infiltrates.

Sequencing was done on a sample of placental tissue containing maternal and fetal cells. The sequence joins TRBV2 to TRBJ1-1; too little of a D gene remains to name it. The sequence was obtained from a human patient with villitis of unknown etiology; the placental T cells may come from both mother and fetus. The CDR3 corresponds to CASSVERREAFF. The DNA sequence is TGTGCCAGCAGTGTGGAACGGAGGGAAGCTTTCTTT. Where the CDR3 stops, the reference TRBV2 and TRBJ1-1 genes take over; the full variable domain is EPEVTQTPSHQVTQMGQEVILRCVPISNHLYFYWYRQILGQKVEFLVSFYNNEISEKSEIFDDQFSVERPDGSNFTLKIRSTKLEDSAMYFCASSVERREAFFGQGTRLTVV.